The 25 T cell receptor beta chains in this list originate from one sample, sequenced in a study of neurological immune-mediated disorders (dated by TCRdb to about 2019). Library construction relied on 5' RACE. The instrument was an Illumina HiSeq 2500. TCRdb reprocessed the public reads (quality trimming at Q25 with fastp, clone calling with MiXCR) and kept in-frame beta chains. Rows are combined by CDR3 protein, so each entry shows the most common genes and DNA. The sample data list tens of thousands of distinct CDR3 sequences, and around 10% of these were observed just once. The top ten hold roughly 1.8% of the sample. Input material: PBMCs. The receptors shown here come from a man aged 35 to 55 in good health.

This clonotype has at least ten counts. The rearrangement links TRBV6-5 to TRBJ1-3; D is unresolved. Trimming stripped 5 bases from V and 4 bases from J, with 9 bases between. There are 13 residues in the CDR3. The germline V gene encodes CDR1 MNHEY and CDR2 SVGAGI. The CDR3 protein is CASSDGPGNTIYF. The CDR3 nucleotides read TGTGCCAGCAGTGATGGACCAGGAAACACCATATATTTT.

This clonotype came up many times. V and J are TRBV6-2 or TRBV6-3 and TRBJ1-6; perhaps TRBD1 as D (5 bases). Germline V gene data show CDR1 as MNHEY and CDR2 as SVGEGT. The CDR3 length is 15 residues. V lost 0 bases to trimming and J lost 9 bases, with 12 bases between them. The CDR3 nucleotides read TGTGCCAGCAGTTACTCCAGGGAACGCGGTTCACCCCTCCACTTT. Its protein product is CASSYSRERGSPLHF.

This clonotype has ten or more counts. J is TRBJ1-4 and V is TRBV11-2; D gene unclear. The CDR3 has 14 amino acids. Trimming removed 5 bases at V and 7 bases at J, with 14 bases between. CDR1 and CDR2 (germline): SGHAT, FQNNGV. In DNA form, the CDR3 reads TGTGCCAGCAGCCCCCCCCTGGACGGTGAAAAACTGTTTTTT. This gives the protein CASSPPLDGEKLFF.

This clonotype was found many times. The chain recombines TRBV20-1 with TRBJ2-7; perhaps D is TRBD1 or TRBD2 (5 bases each). The CDR3 consists of 15 residues. Per the germline V gene, CDR1 is DFQATT and CDR2 is SNEGSKA (reference sequence). V dropped 3 bases and J dropped 3 bases, with 18 bases sitting between them. The CDR3 protein is CSARRPGPYIYEQYF. Written as DNA, the CDR3 is TGCAGTGCTAGGAGGCCGGGACCTTATATCTACGAGCAGTACTTC.

This clonotype was seen ten or more times. This chain connects TRBV7-9 to TRBJ2-1, with 15 bases identical to TRBD2. The CDR3 is made up of 18 amino acids. V gave up 4 bases and J gave up 6 bases; unmatched junction bases: 10. Germline CDR1 and CDR2: SEHNR and FQNEAQ (reference sequence). The CDR3 is CASSSGLAGGPVANEQFF. CDR3 coding DNA: TGTGCCAGCAGCTCAGGACTAGCGGGAGGGCCAGTCGCCAATGAGCAGTTCTTC.

This clonotype was detected ten times or more. The chain joins TRBV15 to TRBJ2-5; D might be TRBD2 (6 bases). V lost 5 bases and J lost 4, with 14 bases in between. The CDR3 runs 14 residues. From germline, CDR1 is LNHNV and CDR2 YYDKDF (reference sequence). The CDR3 is CATSARPGGETQYF. DNA of the CDR3: TGTGCCACCAGCGCACGACCCGGGGGAGAGACCCAGTACTTC.

This clonotype was counted many times. V is TRBV28 and J is TRBJ2-3; 9 bases map to TRBD2. CDR3 length: 16 residues. The germline CDR1 and CDR2 sequences are MDHEN and SYDVKM. V shed 5 bases, J shed 2 bases, and the junction held 8 bases outside the gene matches. The DNA of the CDR3 is TGTGCCAGCAGTCCCTTGACTAGCGGCCACACAGATACGCAGTATTTT. As protein: CASSPLTSGHTDTQYF. Filled out from reference TRBV28 and TRBJ2-3, the complete variable domain reads DVKVTQSSRYLVKRTGEKVFLECVQDMDHENMFWYRQDPGLGLRLIYFSYDVKMKEKGDIPEGYSVSREKKERFSLILESASTNQTSMYLCASSPLTSGHTDTQYFGPGTRLTVL.

As DNA, the CDR3 is TGTGCCAGCTCACCACCGCTGCTGTCCTCCTCTGGAAACACCATATATTTT. It codes for CASSPPLLSSSGNTIYF. The genes are TRBV18 and TRBJ1-3; D gene unclear. Germline V CDR1 and CDR2: KGHSH, LQKENI. Trimming cost V 0 bases and J 0 bases, with 12 bases left between them. The CDR3 contains 17 residues.

This chain connects TRBV27 to TRBJ1-6; D possibly corresponds to TRBD1 (5 bases). This CDR3 spans 14 amino acids. V was trimmed by 5 bases and J by 10 bases, leaving 15 bases between them. Germline CDR1 is MNHEY and CDR2 is SMNVEV (reference sequence). CDR3 bases: TGTGCCAGCAGTCTTCGGGACCTGCGGTCACCCCTCCACTTT. Residues: CASSLRDLRSPLHF.

This clonotype was observed at least ten times. The chain couples TRBV7-9 to TRBJ2-7; 8 bases line up with TRBD1. Germline assignment: CDR1 SEHNR and CDR2 FQNEAQ (reference sequence). The CDR3 runs 15 residues. V was clipped by 5 bases and J by 3 bases; unmatched bases: 9. CDR3 sequence reads: CASSPGQVALYEQYF. DNA of the CDR3: TGTGCCAGCAGCCCGGGACAGGTAGCCCTCTACGAGCAGTACTTC.

This clonotype was counted at least ten times. The rearrangement uses TRBV9 and TRBJ2-1, with 10 nucleotides matching TRBD2. V gave up 3 bases and J gave up 3 bases; unmatched junction bases: 6. The CDR3 totals 16 residues. The germline gives CDR1 SGDLS, CDR2 YYNGEE. The CDR3: CASSATVAGGYNEQFF. DNA of the CDR3: TGTGCCAGCAGCGCTACTGTAGCGGGGGGCTACAATGAGCAGTTCTTC.

On this clonotype: A much larger clone differs by one base, so this may be a read error. J is TRBJ1-6 and V is TRBV6-1, with unresolved D. The germline gives CDR1 MNHNS, CDR2 SASEGT. The CDR3 runs 12 residues. The CDR3 loop is CASIIDDSPLQF. CDR3 DNA sequence: TGTGCCAGCATCATCGACGATTCACCCCTCCAATTT.

This clonotype showed up many times. The gene calls are TRBV20-1 and TRBJ2-3; no clear D gene. The CDR3 covers 11 residues. Germline CDR1 and CDR2: DFQATT and SNEGSKA (reference sequence). Trimming left V 3 bases short and J 2 bases short, with 3 bases between. CDR3 bases: TGCAGTGCTAGCGTCACAGATACGCAGTATTTT. As protein: CSASVTDTQYF.

This clonotype was seen at least ten times. The CDR3 nucleotides read TGCGCCAGCAGCTTCTTTGAATCGCGGGGGAGGAACACTGAAGCTTTCTTT. Translated, it gives CASSFFESRGRNTEAFF. This sequence joins TRBV5-1 and TRBJ1-1; a weak D match, TRBD1 (5 bases). There are 17 residues in the CDR3. The germline gives CDR1 SGHRS, CDR2 YFSETQ. V was clipped by 2 bases and J by 1 base, with 18 bases between them.

This clonotype occurred a few times. Here the CDR3 DNA reads TGTGCCAGCTCTCGACAGGGAGGAGGCTATGGCTACACCTTC. Translation gives CASSRQGGGYGYTF. The V and J genes are TRBV18 and TRBJ1-2; TRBD1 matches 7 bases. The trim removed 6 bases at V and 4 bases at J, leaving 8 bases unmatched. The CDR3 covers 14 residues. CDR1 and CDR2 from the germline V gene are KGHSH and LQKENI. Drawing the rest from reference TRBV18 and TRBJ1-2, the complete variable domain is NAGVMQNPRHLVRRRGQEARLRCSPMKGHSHVYWYRQLPEEGLKFMVYLQKENIIDESGMPKERFSAEFPKEGPSILRIQQVVRGDSAAYFCASSRQGGGYGYTFGSGTRLTVV.

The chain uses TRBV11-2 and TRBJ2-3; D gene unclear. The CDR3 is 15 residues long. Trimming left V 1 base short and J 3 bases short, with 11 bases between. The germline CDR1 and CDR2 sequences are SGHAT and FQNNGV. Written as DNA, the CDR3 is TGTGCCAGCAGCTTAGTGCGCTCTCAAACAGATACGCAGTATTTT. It yields the protein CASSLVRSQTDTQYF.

This clonotype was seen at least ten times. The V call is TRBV28, the J call TRBJ2-7; D remains ambiguous. The CDR3 loop spans 15 amino acids. V shed 5 bases and J shed 2 bases, with 16 bases lying between them. Germline loops: CDR1 MDHEN, CDR2 SYDVKM. The CDR3 DNA follows: TGTGCCAGCAGTGGGCCAGCAGGTCCTCCCTACGAGCAGTACTTC. It encodes CASSGPAGPPYEQYF.

This clonotype was seen at least ten times. This chain joins TRBV20-1 and TRBJ1-4, with D perhaps TRBD1 (5 bases). The CDR3 contains 13 residues. Trimming shortened V by 6 bases and J by 7 bases, and 15 bases separated the two germline ends. The germline V gene encodes CDR1 DFQATT and CDR2 SNEGSKA (reference sequence). The CDR3 spells CSALGTFSEKLFF. As DNA, the CDR3 is TGCAGTGCCCTAGGGACCTTCAGTGAAAAACTGTTTTTT.

The chain uses TRBV12-3 or TRBV12-4 and TRBJ2-3; D call uncertain. CDR3 length: 13 amino acids. Trimming left V 5 bases short and J 4 bases short, with 10 bases between. CDR3 DNA: TGTGCCAGCAGTAAGGCCCCTCCAGATACGCAGTATTTT. As protein: CASSKAPPDTQYF.

This clonotype showed up many times. The gene calls are TRBV7-2 and TRBJ2-5; 8 bases line up with TRBD2. Unmatched junction bases numbered 3, after V lost 0 bases and J lost 3 bases. CDR1 and CDR2 from the germline V gene are SGHTA and FQGNSA. The CDR3 is 15 amino acids. The CDR3 sequence: CASSLAGLGKETQYF. CDR3 bases: TGTGCCAGCAGCTTAGCGGGACTAGGGAAAGAGACCCAGTACTTC. Drawing the rest from reference TRBV7-2 and TRBJ2-5, the complete variable domain is GAGVSQSPSNKVTEKGKDVELRCDPISGHTALYWYRQSLGQGLEFLIYFQGNSAPDKSGLPSDRFSAERTGGSVSTLTIQRTQQEDSAVYLCASSLAGLGKETQYFGPGTRLLVL.

The chain joins TRBV6-1 to TRBJ2-7; TRBD2 matches 8 bases. The CDR3 runs to 15 residues. V lost 6 bases, J lost 0 bases, and 7 bases stayed unmatched. CDR1 and CDR2 from the germline V gene are MNHNS and SASEGT. CDR3 sequence (DNA): TGTGCCAGCAGGGGCTACGGGGGGGTCTCCTACGAGCAGTACTTC. The encoded protein is CASRGYGGVSYEQYF.

This clonotype was counted at least ten times. The chain recombines TRBV15 with TRBJ2-7; 10 nucleotides align to TRBD1. The CDR3 loop spans 16 amino acids. Per germline, CDR1 LNHNV and CDR2 YYDKDF (reference sequence). The J segment lost 3 bases and the V segment lost 0 bases, leaving 5 bases of the junction unmatched. The CDR3 is CATSRDTGQGIYEQYF. The CDR3 coding sequence is TGTGCCACCAGCAGAGACACGGGACAGGGGATCTACGAGCAGTACTTC.

By share, this clonotype counts as medium-sized. The V and J genes are TRBV28 and TRBJ2-2; 13 positions match TRBD2. V lost 6 bases and J lost 8; bases outside the gene matches: 6. The CDR3 is 15 residues long. Germline V lookup: CDR1 MDHEN, CDR2 SYDVKM. CDR3 sequence reads: CASSPGLAGRGELFF. The CDR3 DNA reads as TGTGCCAGCAGCCCGGGACTAGCGGGAAGGGGGGAGCTGTTTTTT.

This clonotype was picked up many times. This chain joins TRBV5-1 and TRBJ2-5, with TRBD2 identical over 10 bases. CDR1 and CDR2 from the germline V gene are SGHRS and YFSETQ. V shed 5 bases and J 5 bases; nucleotides not matched to a gene: 9. The CDR3 length is 15 residues. CDR3 sequence reads: CASRLTSGSKETQYF. DNA for the CDR3: TGCGCCAGCAGGCTGACTAGCGGGTCGAAGGAGACCCAGTACTTC.

This clonotype showed up many times. The genes are TRBV5-1 and TRBJ2-2; D unresolved. Germline V lookup: CDR1 SGHRS, CDR2 YFSETQ. V lost 6 bases to trimming and J lost 1 base, with 10 bases between them. The CDR3 sequence is 14 residues long. The CDR3 bases are TGCGCCAGCAAACCCGGGCAGAACACCGGGGAGCTGTTTTTT. Protein sequence: CASKPGQNTGELFF.